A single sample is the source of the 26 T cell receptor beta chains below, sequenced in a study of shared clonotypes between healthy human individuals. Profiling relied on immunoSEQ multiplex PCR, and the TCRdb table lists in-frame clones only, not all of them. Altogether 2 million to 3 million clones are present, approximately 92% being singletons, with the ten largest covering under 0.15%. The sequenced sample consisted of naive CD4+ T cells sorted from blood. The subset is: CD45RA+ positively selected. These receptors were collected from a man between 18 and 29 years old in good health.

CDR3 DNA: TGTGCCAGCAGTCCCCGGACAGGGTATAATTCACCCCTCCACTTT. It codes for CASSPRTGYNSPLHF. The rearrangement joins TRBV27 to TRBJ1-6; 8 nucleotides match TRBD1. V lost 5 bases to trimming and J lost 4 bases; unmatched junction nucleotides: 4. CDR1 and CDR2 (germline): MNHEY, SMNVEV (reference sequence). This CDR3 is 15 amino acids long.

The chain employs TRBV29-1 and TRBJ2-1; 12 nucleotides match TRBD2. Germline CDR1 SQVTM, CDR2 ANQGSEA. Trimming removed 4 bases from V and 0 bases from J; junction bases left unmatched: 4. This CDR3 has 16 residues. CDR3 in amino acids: CSVGLAGAHSYNEQFF. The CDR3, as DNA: TGCAGCGTTGGACTAGCGGGAGCCCACTCCTACAATGAGCAGTTCTTC.

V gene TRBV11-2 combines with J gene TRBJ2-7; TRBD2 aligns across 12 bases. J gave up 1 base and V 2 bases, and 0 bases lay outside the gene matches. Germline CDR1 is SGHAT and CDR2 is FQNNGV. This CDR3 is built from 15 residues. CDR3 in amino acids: CASSLLAGGSYEQYF. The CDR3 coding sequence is TGTGCCAGCAGCTTACTAGCGGGGGGGTCCTACGAGCAGTACTTC.

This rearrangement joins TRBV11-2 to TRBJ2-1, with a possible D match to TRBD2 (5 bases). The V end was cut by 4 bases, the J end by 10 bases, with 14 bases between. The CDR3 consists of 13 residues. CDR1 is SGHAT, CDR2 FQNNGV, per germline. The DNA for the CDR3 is TGTGCCAGCAGCTCCGTCCCCGGGAAGGAGCAGTTCTTC. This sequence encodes CASSSVPGKEQFF.

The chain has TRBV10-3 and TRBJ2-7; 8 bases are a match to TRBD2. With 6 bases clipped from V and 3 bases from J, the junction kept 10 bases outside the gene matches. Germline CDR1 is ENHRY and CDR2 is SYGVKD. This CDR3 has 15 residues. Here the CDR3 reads CAIREVAGTFYEQYF. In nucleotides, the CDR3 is TGTGCCATCAGGGAGGTAGCGGGAACTTTCTACGAGCAGTACTTC.

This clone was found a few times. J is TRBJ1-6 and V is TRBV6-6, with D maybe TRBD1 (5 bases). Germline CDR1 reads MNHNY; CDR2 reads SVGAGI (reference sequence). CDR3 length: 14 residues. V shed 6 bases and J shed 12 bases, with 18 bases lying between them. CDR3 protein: CASSYGAVAGPLHF. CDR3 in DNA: TGTGCCAGCAGCTACGGGGCGGTGGCGGGACCCCTCCACTTT.

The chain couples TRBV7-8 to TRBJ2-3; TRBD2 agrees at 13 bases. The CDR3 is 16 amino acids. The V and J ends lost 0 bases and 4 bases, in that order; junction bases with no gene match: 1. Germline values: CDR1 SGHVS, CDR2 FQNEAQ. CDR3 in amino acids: CASSLAGLAGADTQYF. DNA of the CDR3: TGTGCCAGCAGCTTAGCCGGACTAGCGGGAGCAGATACGCAGTATTTT.

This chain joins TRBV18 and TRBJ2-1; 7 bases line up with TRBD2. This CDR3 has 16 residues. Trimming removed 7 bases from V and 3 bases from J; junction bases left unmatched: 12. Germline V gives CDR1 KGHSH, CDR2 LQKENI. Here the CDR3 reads CASLPSREGLYNEQFF. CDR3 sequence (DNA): TGTGCCAGCTTACCCTCCAGGGAGGGCCTCTACAATGAGCAGTTCTTC.

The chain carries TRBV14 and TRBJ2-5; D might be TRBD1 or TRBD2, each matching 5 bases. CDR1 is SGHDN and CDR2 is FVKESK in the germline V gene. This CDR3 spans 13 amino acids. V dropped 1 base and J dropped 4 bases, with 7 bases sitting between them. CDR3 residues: CASSQVGTETQYF. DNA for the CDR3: TGTGCCAGCAGCCAAGTAGGGACAGAGACCCAGTACTTC.

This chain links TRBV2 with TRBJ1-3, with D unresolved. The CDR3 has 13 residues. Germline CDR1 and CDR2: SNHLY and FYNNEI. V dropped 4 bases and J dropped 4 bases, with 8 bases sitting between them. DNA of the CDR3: TGTGCCAGCAGTGCAAGGCAAGGAAACACCATATATTTT. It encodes CASSARQGNTIYF.

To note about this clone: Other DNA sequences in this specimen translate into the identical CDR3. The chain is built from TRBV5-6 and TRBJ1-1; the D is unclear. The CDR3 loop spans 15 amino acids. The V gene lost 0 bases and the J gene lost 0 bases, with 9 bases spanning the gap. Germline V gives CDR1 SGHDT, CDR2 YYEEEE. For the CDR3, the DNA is TGTGCCAGCAGCTTGGGGCAGATAATGAACACTGAAGCTTTCTTT. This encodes CASSLGQIMNTEAFF.

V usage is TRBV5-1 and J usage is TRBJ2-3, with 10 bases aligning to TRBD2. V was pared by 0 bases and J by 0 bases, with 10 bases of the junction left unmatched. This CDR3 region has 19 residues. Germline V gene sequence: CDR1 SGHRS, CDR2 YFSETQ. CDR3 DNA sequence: TGCGCCAGCAGCTTGGGACTAGCGGGTCTCGACCTTAGCACAGATACGCAGTATTTT. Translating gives CASSLGLAGLDLSTDTQYF.

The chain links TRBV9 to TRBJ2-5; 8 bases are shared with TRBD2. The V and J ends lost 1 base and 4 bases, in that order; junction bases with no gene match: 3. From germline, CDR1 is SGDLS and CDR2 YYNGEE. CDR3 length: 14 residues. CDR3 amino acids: CASSVSLAVETQYF. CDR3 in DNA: TGTGCCAGCAGCGTATCACTAGCGGTAGAGACCCAGTACTTC.

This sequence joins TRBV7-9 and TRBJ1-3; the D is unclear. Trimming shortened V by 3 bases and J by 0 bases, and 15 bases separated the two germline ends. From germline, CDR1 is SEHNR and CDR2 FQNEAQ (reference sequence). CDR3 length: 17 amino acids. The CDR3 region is CASSFGKGTSSGNTIYF. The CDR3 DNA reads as TGTGCCAGCAGCTTCGGTAAGGGCACAAGCTCTGGAAACACCATATATTTT.

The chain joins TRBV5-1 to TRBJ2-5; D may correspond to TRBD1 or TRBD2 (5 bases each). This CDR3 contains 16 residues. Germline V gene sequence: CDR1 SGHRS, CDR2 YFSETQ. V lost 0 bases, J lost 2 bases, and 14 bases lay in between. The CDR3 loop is CASSLATGTRQETQYF. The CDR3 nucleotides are TGCGCCAGCAGCTTGGCTACCGGGACGAGGCAAGAGACCCAGTACTTC. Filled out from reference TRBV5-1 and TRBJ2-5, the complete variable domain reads KAGVTQTPRYLIKTRGQQVTLSCSPISGHRSVSWYQQTPGQGLQFLFEYFSETQRNKGNFPGRFSGRQFSNSRSEMNVSTLELGDSALYLCASSLATGTRQETQYFGPGTRLLVL.

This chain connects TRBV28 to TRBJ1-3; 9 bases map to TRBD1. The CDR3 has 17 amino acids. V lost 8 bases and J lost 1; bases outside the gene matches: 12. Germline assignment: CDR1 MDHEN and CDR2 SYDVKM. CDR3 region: CASGRTGALRSGNTIYF. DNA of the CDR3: TGTGCCAGCGGGCGGACAGGGGCATTACGGTCTGGAAACACCATATATTTT.

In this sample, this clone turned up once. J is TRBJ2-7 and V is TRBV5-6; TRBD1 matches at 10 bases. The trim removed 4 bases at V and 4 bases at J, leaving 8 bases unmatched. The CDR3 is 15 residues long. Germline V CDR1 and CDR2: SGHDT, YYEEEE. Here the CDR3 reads CASSPTTGGTYEQYF. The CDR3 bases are TGTGCCAGCAGCCCCACGACAGGGGGCACGTACGAGCAGTACTTC.

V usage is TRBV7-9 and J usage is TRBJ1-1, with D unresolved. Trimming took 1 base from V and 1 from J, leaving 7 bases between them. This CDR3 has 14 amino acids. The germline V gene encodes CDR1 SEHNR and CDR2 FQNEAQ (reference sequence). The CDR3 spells CASSLGSTNTEAFF. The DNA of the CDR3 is TGTGCCAGCAGCTTAGGTTCCACGAACACTGAAGCTTTCTTT.

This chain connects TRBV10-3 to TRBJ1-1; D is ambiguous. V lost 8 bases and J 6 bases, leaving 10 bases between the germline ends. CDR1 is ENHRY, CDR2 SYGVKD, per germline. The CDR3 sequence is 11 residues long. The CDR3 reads CAIRGLAEAFF. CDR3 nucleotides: TGTGCCATCCGGGGTCTCGCTGAAGCTTTCTTT.

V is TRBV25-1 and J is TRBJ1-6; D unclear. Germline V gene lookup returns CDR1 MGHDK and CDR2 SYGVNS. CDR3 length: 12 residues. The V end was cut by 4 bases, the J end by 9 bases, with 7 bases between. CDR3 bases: TGTGCCAGCAGTGTTCGGGGTTCACCCCTCCACTTT. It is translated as CASSVRGSPLHF.

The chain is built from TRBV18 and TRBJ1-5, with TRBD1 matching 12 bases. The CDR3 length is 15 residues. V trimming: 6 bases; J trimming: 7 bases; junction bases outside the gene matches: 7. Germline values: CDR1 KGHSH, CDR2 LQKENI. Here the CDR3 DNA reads TGTGCCAGCTCGGCCGGGACAGGGGGCTTCCAGCCCCAGCATTTT. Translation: CASSAGTGGFQPQHF.

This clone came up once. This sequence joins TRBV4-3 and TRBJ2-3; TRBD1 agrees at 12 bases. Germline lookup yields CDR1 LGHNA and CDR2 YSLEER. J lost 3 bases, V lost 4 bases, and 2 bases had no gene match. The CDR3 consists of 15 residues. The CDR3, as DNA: TGCGCCAGCAGCCGGGACAGGGGGCTGACAGATACGCAGTATTTT. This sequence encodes CASSRDRGLTDTQYF.

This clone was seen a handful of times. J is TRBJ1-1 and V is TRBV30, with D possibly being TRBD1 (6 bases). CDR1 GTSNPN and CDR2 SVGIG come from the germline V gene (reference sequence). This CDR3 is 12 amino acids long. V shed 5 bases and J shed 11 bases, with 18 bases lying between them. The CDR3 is CAWFLQGTGAFF. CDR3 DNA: TGTGCCTGGTTCCTCCAGGGCACAGGGGCTTTCTTT.

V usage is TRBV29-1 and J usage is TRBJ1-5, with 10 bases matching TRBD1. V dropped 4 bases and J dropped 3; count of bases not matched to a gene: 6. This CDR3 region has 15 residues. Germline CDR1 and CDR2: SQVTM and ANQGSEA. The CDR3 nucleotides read TGCAGCGTTGGAGACGGGACAGGGGTCAATCAGCCCCAGCATTTT. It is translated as CSVGDGTGVNQPQHF.

The CDR3 protein is CSVAVGLATAEAFF. CDR3 coding DNA: TGCAGCGTTGCGGTTGGCCTGGCGACGGCTGAAGCTTTCTTT. The rearrangement links TRBV29-1 to TRBJ1-1; no clear D. The V gene lost 4 bases and the J gene lost 6 bases, with 18 bases spanning the gap. Germline V CDR1 and CDR2: SQVTM, ANQGSEA. The CDR3 is 14 amino acids.

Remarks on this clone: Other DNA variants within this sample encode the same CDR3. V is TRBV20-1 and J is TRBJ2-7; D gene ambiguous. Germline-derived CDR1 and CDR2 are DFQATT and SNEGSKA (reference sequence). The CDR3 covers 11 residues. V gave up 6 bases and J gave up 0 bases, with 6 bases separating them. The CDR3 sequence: CSASSSYEQYF. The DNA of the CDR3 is TGCAGTGCCTCAAGCTCCTACGAGCAGTACTTC.